The clone carrying this T cell receptor beta chain was recorded at least ten times. The sample belongs to a study of T cell repertoires in cytomegalovirus infection. Across the study: Indications of both CMV infection and matching HLA type were provided by public TCR beta signatures.

The ends were cut back, 3 bases at V and 0 bases at J, with 12 bases in the middle. Germline values: CDR1 MDHEN, CDR2 SYDVKM. The CDR3 spans 17 residues. TCRdb reprocessed the reads with MiXCR, giving one entry per CDR3 protein. The table shows fewer than 200,000 distinct CDR3 sequences, with about a tenth occurring only once. Material: PBMCs. The TCR comes from a human donor in good health (CMV status not recorded). Some clones in this sample may be carry-over from other donors' samples. The V call is TRBV28, the J call TRBJ2-6; D remains unclear. In DNA, the CDR3 is TGTGCCAGCAGTTTCCCCCTACACCTCTCTGGGGCCAACGTCCTGACTTTC. Translation: CASSFPLHLSGANVLTF.